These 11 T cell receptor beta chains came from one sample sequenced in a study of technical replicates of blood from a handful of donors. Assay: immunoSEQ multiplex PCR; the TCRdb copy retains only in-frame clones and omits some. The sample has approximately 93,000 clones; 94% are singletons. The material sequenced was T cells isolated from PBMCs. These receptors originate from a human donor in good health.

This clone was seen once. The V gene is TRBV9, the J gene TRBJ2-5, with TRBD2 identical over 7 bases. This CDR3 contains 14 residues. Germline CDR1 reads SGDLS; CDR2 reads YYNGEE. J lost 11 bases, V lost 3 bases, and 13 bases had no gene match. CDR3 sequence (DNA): TGTGCCAGCAGCGCCTCCGGGGCTAGCGGTGGGCAGTACTTC. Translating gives CASSASGASGGQYF.

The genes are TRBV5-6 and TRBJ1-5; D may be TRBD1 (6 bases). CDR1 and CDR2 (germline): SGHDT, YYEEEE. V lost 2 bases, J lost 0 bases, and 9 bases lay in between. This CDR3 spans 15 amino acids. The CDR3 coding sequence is TGTGCCAGCAGCTTAGGGGGTCATAGCAATCAGCCCCAGCATTTT. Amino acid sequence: CASSLGGHSNQPQHF.

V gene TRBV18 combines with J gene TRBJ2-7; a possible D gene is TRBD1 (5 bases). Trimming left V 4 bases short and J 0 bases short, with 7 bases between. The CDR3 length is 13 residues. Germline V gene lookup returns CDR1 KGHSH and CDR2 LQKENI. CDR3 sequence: CASSRTNSYEQYF. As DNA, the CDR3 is TGTGCCAGCTCACGGACAAACTCCTACGAGCAGTACTTC.

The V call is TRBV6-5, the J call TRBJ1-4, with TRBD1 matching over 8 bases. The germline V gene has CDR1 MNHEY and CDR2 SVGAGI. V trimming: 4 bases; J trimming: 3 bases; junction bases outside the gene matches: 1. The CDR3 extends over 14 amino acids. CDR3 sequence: CASSSTGANEKLFF. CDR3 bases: TGTGCCAGCAGTTCGACAGGGGCTAATGAAAAACTGTTTTTT.

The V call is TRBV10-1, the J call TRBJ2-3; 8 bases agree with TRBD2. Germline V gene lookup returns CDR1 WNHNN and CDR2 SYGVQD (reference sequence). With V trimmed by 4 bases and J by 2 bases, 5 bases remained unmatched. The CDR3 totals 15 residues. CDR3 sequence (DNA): TGCGCCAGCAGTGGGAGCGGGGGTACCACAGATACGCAGTATTTT. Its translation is CASSGSGGTTDTQYF.

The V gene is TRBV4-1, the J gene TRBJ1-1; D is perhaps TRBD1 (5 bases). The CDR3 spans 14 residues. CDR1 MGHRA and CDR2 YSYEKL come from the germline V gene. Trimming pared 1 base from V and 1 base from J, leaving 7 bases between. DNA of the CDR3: TGCGCCAGCAGCCAAGGGCAGGGGAACACTGAAGCTTTCTTT. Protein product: CASSQGQGNTEAFF.

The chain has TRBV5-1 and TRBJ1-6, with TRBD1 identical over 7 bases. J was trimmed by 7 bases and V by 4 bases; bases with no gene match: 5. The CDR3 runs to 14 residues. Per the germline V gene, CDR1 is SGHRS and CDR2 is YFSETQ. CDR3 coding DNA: TGCGCCAGCAGCCAGGGACAGCAAAATTCACCCCTCCACTTT. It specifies CASSQGQQNSPLHF.

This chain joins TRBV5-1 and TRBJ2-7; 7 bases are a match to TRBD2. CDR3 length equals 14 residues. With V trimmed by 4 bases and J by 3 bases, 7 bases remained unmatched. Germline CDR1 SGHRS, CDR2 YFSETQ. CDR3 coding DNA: TGCGCCAGCAGCCAGGGCGGGGAGGGCTACGAGCAGTACTTC. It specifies CASSQGGEGYEQYF.

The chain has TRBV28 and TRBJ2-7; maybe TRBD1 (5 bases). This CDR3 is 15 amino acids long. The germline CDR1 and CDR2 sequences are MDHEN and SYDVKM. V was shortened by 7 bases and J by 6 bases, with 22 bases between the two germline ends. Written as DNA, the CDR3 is TGTGCCAGCAAACACCATGATCCAGGAAGGGGCGAGCAGTACTTC. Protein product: CASKHHDPGRGEQYF.

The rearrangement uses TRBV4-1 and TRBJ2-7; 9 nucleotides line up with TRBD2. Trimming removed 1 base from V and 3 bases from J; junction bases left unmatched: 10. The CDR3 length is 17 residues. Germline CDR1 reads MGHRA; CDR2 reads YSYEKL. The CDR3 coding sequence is TGCGCCAGCAGCCAAGTGCGTCCGAGCGGGAGGTTCTACGAGCAGTACTTC. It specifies CASSQVRPSGRFYEQYF.

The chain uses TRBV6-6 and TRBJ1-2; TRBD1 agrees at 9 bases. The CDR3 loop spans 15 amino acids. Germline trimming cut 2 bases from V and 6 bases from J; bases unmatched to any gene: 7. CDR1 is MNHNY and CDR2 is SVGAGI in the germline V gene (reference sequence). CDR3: CASSYPAGTGNGYTF. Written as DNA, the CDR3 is TGTGCCAGCAGTTACCCCGCCGGGACAGGGAATGGCTACACCTTC.